These 8 T cell receptor beta chains came from one sample sequenced in a study of T cell responses to AZD1222 COVID-19 vaccine listed by TCRdb under 2021. The library came from the immunoSEQ multiplex PCR assay. As stored in TCRdb, this immuneACCESS dataset retains in-frame rearrangements with V and J assigned. A fraction of the clones does not appear; measured against another copy, unresolved V genes explain less than half of the discrepancy, and the remainder lacks a known reason. Counted in this sample were roughly 55,000 clones; 80% to 90% of them appeared once. The ten largest clones capture roughly 2.1% of the sample. What this sample's time point label stands for: baseline before first vaccination. The material was peripheral blood, obtained on day 0 of AZD1222 vaccination. The source is an adult in good health.

A few counts support this clone. This rearrangement joins TRBV12-3 or TRBV12-4 to TRBJ2-7; unclear D gene. V shed 0 bases and J shed 4 bases, with 7 bases lying between them. This CDR3 has 13 amino acids. The CDR3 reads CASSLAGSYEQYF. CDR3 nucleotide sequence: TGTGCCAGCAGTTTAGCGGGTTCTTACGAGCAGTACTTC.

The CDR3 protein is CASSLANPGTTKGTEAFF. CDR3 DNA: TGCGCCAGCAGCTTGGCCAACCCCGGGACGACGAAGGGTACTGAAGCTTTCTTT. This chain joins TRBV5-1 and TRBJ1-1, with D possibly TRBD1 on 5 matching bases. CDR3 length equals 18 residues. Germline V gene sequence: CDR1 SGHRS, CDR2 YFSETQ. V was clipped by 0 bases and J by 5 bases, with 23 bases between them.

The chain recombines TRBV7-9 with TRBJ1-1; weak D call: TRBD1 (5 bases). CDR3 length equals 14 residues. With 4 bases removed from V and 3 bases from J, the gap between germline ends came to 12 bases. Germline V CDR1 and CDR2: SEHNR, FQNEAQ (reference sequence). CDR3 nucleotide sequence: TGTGCCAGCAGCTCTCAGATGGGGGACACTGAAGCTTTCTTT. This codes for CASSSQMGDTEAFF.

The rearrangement links TRBV19 to TRBJ1-1, with 8 positions matching TRBD1. Germline V gives CDR1 LNHDA, CDR2 SQIVND (reference sequence). This CDR3 comprises 12 residues. With 5 bases clipped from V and 8 bases from J, the junction kept 4 bases outside the gene matches. CDR3 nucleotide sequence: TGTGCCAGTAGTTCGCGGACAGGGGAAGCTTTCTTT. It codes for CASSSRTGEAFF.

The chain joins TRBV28 to TRBJ2-1; 8 bases agree with TRBD2. This CDR3 contains 15 residues. V shed 8 bases, J shed 3 bases, and the junction held 9 bases outside the gene matches. In germline, CDR1 is MDHEN, CDR2 SYDVKM. CDR3 protein: CASGRGGQNYNEQFF. The DNA of the CDR3 is TGTGCCAGCGGACGGGGGGGGCAAAACTACAATGAGCAGTTCTTC.

The chain employs TRBV12-3 or TRBV12-4 and TRBJ1-1, with D perhaps TRBD1 (6 bases). V dropped 3 bases and J dropped 1 base, with 6 bases sitting between them. The CDR3 runs to 13 residues. The CDR3 DNA sequence: TGTGCCAGCAGTTTGGGGGCGAACACTGAAGCTTTCTTT. As protein: CASSLGANTEAFF.

The chain recombines TRBV2 with TRBJ1-6, with 9 bases aligning to TRBD1. CDR1 and CDR2 (germline): SNHLY, FYNNEI. The CDR3 is 16 amino acids. J gave up 3 bases and V 5 bases, and 5 bases lay outside the gene matches. The CDR3 here is CASSQDRGGYNSPLHF. As DNA, the CDR3 is TGTGCCAGCAGTCAGGACAGGGGCGGCTATAATTCACCCCTCCACTTT.

The CDR3 sequence is CASSLRGGGENTEAFF. The CDR3, as DNA: TGTGCCAGCTCACTTAGAGGGGGGGGCGAGAACACTGAAGCTTTCTTT. The chain is built from TRBV18 and TRBJ1-1; tentatively, D is TRBD1 (6 bases). V lost 4 bases to trimming and J lost 1 base, with 16 bases between them. CDR3 size: 16 residues. Germline V CDR1 and CDR2: KGHSH, LQKENI. Complete variable domain (other parts from reference TRBV18 and TRBJ1-1): NAGVMQNPRHLVRRRGQEARLRCSPMKGHSHVYWYRQLPEEGLKFMVYLQKENIIDESGMPKERFSAEFPKEGPSILRIQQVVRGDSAAYFCASSLRGGGENTEAFFGQGTRLTVV.